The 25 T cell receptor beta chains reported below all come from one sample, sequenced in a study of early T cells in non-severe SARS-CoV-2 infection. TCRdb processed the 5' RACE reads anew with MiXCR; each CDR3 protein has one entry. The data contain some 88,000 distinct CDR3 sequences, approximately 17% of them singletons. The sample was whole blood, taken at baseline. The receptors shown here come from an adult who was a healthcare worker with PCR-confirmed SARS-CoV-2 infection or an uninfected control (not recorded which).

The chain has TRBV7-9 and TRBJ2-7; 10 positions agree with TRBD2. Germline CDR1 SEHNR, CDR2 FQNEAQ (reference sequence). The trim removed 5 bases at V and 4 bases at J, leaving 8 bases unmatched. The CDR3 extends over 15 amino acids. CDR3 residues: CASSRIGLAVYEQYF. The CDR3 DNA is TGTGCCAGCAGCCGGATCGGACTAGCGGTTTACGAGCAGTACTTC.

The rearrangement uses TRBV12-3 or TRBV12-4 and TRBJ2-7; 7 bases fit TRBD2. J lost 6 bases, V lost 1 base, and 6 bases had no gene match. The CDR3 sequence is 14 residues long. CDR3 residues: CASSLVGRGVEQYF. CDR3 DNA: TGTGCCAGCAGTTTAGTGGGTCGGGGGGTCGAGCAGTACTTC.

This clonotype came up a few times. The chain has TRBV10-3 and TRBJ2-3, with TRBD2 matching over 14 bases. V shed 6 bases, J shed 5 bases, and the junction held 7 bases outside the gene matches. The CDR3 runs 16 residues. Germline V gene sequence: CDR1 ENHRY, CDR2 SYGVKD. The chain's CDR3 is CAISPTSGRAIDTQYF. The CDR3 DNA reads TGTGCCATCAGCCCGACTAGCGGGAGGGCCATAGATACGCAGTATTTT.

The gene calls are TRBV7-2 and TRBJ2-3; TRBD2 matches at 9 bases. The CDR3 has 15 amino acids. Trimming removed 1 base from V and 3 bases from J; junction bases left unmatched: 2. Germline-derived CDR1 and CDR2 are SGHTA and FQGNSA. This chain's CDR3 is CASSLGSGRTDTQYF. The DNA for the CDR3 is TGTGCCAGCAGCTTAGGGAGCGGGAGGACAGATACGCAGTATTTT.

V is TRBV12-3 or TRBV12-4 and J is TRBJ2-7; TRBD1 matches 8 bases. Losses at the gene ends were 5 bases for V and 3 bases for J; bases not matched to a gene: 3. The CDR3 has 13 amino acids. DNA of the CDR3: TGTGCCAGCAGTGGACAGGGAGGCTACGAGCAGTACTTC. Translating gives CASSGQGGYEQYF.

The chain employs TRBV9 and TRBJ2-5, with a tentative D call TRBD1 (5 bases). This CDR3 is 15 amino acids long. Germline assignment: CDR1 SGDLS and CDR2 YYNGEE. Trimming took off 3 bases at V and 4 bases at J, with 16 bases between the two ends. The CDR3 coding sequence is TGTGCCAGCAGCGCAGCCGGAAGGGGAACAGAGACCCAGTACTTC. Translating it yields CASSAAGRGTETQYF.

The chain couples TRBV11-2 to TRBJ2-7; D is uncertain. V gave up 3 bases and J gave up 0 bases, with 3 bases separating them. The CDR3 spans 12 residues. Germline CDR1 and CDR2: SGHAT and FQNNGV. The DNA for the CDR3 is TGTGCCAGCAGCTTTTCCTCCTACGAGCAGTACTTC. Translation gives CASSFSSYEQYF.

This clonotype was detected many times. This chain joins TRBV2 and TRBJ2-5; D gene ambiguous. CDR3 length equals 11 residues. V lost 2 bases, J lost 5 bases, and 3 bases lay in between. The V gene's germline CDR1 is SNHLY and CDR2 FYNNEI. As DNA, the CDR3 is TGTGCCAGCAGTGAATCGGAGACCCAGTACTTC. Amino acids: CASSESETQYF.

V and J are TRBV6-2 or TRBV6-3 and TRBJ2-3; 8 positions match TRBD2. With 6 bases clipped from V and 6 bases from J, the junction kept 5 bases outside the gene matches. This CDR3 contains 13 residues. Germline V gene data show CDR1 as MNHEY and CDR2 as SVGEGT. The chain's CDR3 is CASSKRETDTQYF. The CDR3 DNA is TGTGCCAGCAGCAAGCGGGAGACTGATACGCAGTATTTT.

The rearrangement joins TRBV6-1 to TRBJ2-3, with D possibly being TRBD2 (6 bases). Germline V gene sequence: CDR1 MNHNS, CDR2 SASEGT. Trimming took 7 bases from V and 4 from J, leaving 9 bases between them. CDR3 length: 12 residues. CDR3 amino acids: CASMGGADTQYF. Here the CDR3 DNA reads TGTGCCAGCATGGGAGGTGCAGATACGCAGTATTTT.

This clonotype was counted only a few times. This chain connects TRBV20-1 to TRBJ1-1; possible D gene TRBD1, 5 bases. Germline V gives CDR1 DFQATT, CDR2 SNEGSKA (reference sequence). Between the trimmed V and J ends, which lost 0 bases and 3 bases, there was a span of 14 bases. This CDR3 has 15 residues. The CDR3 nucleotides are TGCAGTGCTAGAGACTTCCCTGGAGGGGACACTGAAGCTTTCTTT. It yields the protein CSARDFPGGDTEAFF.

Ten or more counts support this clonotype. The CDR3 reads CASSPEREGAYEQYF. For the CDR3, the DNA is TGTGCCAGCAGCCCGGAAAGGGAGGGCGCCTACGAGCAGTACTTC. The chain recombines TRBV7-9 with TRBJ2-7; 7 bases map to TRBD2. CDR3 length equals 15 residues. V lost 5 bases, J lost 2 bases, and 9 bases stayed unmatched. CDR1 SEHNR and CDR2 FQNEAQ come from the germline V gene (reference sequence). Full variable domain (missing parts from reference TRBV7-9 and TRBJ2-7): DTGVSQNPRHKITKRGQNVTFRCDPISEHNRLYWYRQTLGQGPEFLTYFQNEAQLEKSRLLSDRFSAERPKGSFSTLEIQRTEQGDSAMYLCASSPEREGAYEQYFGPGTRLTVT.

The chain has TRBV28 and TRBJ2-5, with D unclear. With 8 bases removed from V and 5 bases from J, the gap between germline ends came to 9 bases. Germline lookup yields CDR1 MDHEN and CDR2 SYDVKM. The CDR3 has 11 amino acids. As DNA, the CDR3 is TGTGCCAGCCTCGACCGGGAGACCCAGTACTTC. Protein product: CASLDRETQYF.

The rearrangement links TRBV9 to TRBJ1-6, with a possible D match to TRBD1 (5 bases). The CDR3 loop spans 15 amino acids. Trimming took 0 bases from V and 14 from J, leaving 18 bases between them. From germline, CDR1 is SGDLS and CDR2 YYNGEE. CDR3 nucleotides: TGTGCCAGCAGCGTAGATGAGGGGCCCGTGAGGACCCTCCACTTT. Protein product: CASSVDEGPVRTLHF.

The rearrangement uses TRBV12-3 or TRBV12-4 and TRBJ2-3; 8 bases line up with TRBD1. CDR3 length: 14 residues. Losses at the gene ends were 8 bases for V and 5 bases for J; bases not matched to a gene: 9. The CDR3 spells CASGPTGTGDTQYF. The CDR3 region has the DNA TGTGCCAGCGGCCCGACAGGGACAGGAGATACGCAGTATTTT.

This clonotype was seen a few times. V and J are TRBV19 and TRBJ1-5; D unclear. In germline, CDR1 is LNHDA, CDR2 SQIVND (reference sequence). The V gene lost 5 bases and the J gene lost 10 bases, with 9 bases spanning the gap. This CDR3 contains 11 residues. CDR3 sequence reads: CASSSGEPQHF. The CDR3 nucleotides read TGTGCCAGTAGTTCGGGTGAACCCCAGCATTTT.

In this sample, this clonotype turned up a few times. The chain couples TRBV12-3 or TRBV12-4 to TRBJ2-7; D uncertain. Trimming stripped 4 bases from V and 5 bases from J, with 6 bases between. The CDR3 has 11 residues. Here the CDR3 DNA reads TGTGCCAGCAGTTGGCGGAACGAGCAGTACTTC. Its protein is CASSWRNEQYF.

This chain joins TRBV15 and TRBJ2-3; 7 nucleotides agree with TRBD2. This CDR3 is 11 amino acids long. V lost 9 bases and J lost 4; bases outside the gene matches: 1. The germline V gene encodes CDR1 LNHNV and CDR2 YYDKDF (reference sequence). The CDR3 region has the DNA TGTGCCACTACTAGCGCAGATACGCAGTATTTT. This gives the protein CATTSADTQYF.

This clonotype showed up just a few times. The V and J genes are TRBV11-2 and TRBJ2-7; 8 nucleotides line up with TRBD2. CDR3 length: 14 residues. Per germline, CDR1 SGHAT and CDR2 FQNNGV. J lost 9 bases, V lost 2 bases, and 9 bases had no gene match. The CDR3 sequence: CASSLRAGEKVQYF. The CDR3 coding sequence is TGTGCCAGCAGCTTAAGAGCGGGAGAAAAGGTGCAGTACTTC.

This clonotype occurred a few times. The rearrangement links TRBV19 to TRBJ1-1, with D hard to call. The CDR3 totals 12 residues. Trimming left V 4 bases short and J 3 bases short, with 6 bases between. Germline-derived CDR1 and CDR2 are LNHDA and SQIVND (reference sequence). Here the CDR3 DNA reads TGTGCCAGTAGTACCAGCTACACTGAAGCTTTCTTT. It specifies CASSTSYTEAFF.

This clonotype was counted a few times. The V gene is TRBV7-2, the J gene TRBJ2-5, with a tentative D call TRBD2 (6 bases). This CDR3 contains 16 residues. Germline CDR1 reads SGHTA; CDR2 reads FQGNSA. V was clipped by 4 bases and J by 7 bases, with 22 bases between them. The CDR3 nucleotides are TGTGCCAGCAGCTCGCCTCTCCTTAGGGACTCGGGGACCCAGTACTTC. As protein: CASSSPLLRDSGTQYF.

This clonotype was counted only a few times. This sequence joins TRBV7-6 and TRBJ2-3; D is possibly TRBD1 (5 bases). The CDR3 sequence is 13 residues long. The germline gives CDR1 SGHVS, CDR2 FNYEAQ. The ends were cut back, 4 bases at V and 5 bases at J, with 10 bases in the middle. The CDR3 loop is CASSSGHRDTQYF. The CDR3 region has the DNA TGTGCCAGCAGCTCCGGACATCGAGATACGCAGTATTTT.

The CDR3 protein is CASSQRTGPAYEQYF. The CDR3 coding sequence is TGCGCCAGCAGCCAACGAACAGGGCCGGCCTACGAGCAGTACTTC. This rearrangement joins TRBV4-1 to TRBJ2-7; perhaps TRBD1 as D (6 bases). The germline CDR1 and CDR2 sequences are MGHRA and YSYEKL. V was shortened by 2 bases and J by 2 bases, with 13 bases between the two germline ends. The CDR3 loop spans 15 amino acids.

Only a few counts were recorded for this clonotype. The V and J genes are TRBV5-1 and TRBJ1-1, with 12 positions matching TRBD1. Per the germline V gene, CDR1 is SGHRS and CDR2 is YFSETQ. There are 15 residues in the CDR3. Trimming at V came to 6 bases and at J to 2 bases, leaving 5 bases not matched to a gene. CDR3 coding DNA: TGCGCCAGCAACACCGGGACAGGGGGCAACACTGAAGCTTTCTTT. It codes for CASNTGTGGNTEAFF.

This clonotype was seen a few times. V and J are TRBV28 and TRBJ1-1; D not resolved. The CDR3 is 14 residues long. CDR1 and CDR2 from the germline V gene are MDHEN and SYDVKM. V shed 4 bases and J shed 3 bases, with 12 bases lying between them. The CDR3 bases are TGTGCCAGCAGTTCCCCCGGGGTCGACACTGAAGCTTTCTTT. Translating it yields CASSSPGVDTEAFF.